This TCR beta chain was sequenced during a study of blood T cell repertoires in COVID-19 (dated by TCRdb to the early 2020s). For the study in its entirety: Samples from collaborators originated in the United States, Italy and Spain and spanned both the acute and convalescent phases of COVID-19. The repertoires were released in a freely available public database meant as a resource for research on the immune response to SARS-CoV-2. Where available, HLA class I and class II types were obtained from metadata supplied by the sample provider rather than from assay-based typing. Deeply sampled blood TCRbeta repertoires from subjects exposed to, actively infected with, or recovered from COVID-19 were included in the dataset. The prospective study material was composed of cDNA or gDNA derived from T cells, B-cell-depleted T cells, or PBMCs. The sample metadata nearly always contained a de-identified subject ID, COVID-19 status, age in years and sex. Samples came from the ongoing ImmuneRACE study (first 160 participants) plus 1,254 subjects from 6 global collaborators.

TCRbeta CDR3 regions were amplified from genomic DNA by means of the immunoSEQ Assay, a bias-controlled multiplex PCR. On the study's bioinformatics: The number of nucleated cells in each sample was estimated by amplification of reference gene primers within the assay. To quantify the absolute abundance of each unique TCRbeta CDR3 rearrangement, sequence reads were collapsed and filtered. Productive Simpson clonality was computed per sample as the square root of Simpson's diversity index over productive rearrangements. The table comes from immuneACCESS by way of TCRdb, which keeps in-frame sequences with V and J called. Part of the clones is missing from these tables; in studies checked, under half for an unresolved V gene and the rest for unknown reasons. V and J calls and clone size are given by that table; D and trimming were obtained from the DNA. In this sample the table shows under 350,000 clones, roughly 90% of which occur a single time. 1.5% to 2% of the sample is in the top ten clones.

Details on this clone: This clone's antigen is unknown. There are no base qualities to consult, and no much larger clone falls within one base. Different DNA sequences within this sample yield the same CDR3.

The full study reports these points: Clinical and demographic metadata were provided uncurated, with the amount varying by source and participant.

At one collaborating source in Seattle, patients were enrolled during active infection and were followed longitudinally through the course of disease. Whole blood was collected in K2EDTA tubes by collaborating institutions according to the institutions' own protocols. For TCRbeta analysis, collaborator samples were shipped as frozen whole blood, as isolated PBMCs, or as DNA extracted from either sample type. CDR1 is given as SGHVS and CDR2 as FQNEAQ, both from the germline V gene. From V the trimming removes 5 bases and from J it removes 5 bases, while the gene matches leave 4 bases of the junction unaccounted for. The CDR3 numbers 13 residues from cysteine through phenylalanine. The sequence is cut down to CDR3 DNA, 39 bases in frame from base 1.

The chain links TRBV7-8 with TRBJ1-2; 8 bases in the junction line up with TRBD1. This clonotype was sampled from a woman aged 25 to 39 with COVID-19, enrolled during active disease. Material: peripheral blood. The CDR3 corresponds to CASSPGQGYGYTF. The nucleotides are TGTGCCAGCAGCCCAGGACAGGGATATGGCTACACCTTC.